This TCR beta chain is from a study of early T cells in non-severe SARS-CoV-2 infection. Study details: Sequencing used unsorted whole-blood bulk RNA, so chains lack pairing.

There are a few counts of this clonotype. Researchers tagged individual cDNA molecules with unique molecular identifiers. A single record per CDR3 protein comes from TCRdb applying MiXCR to the 5' RACE reads. This table has 26,000 or so distinct CDR3 sequences, roughly 5.3% appearing once. This CDR3 is built from 14 residues. Germline V lookup: CDR1 SGDLS, CDR2 YYNGEE. The V and J ends lost 2 bases and 6 bases respectively, with 14 bases between them. Material for sequencing was whole blood. The TCR comes from an adult who was a healthcare worker with PCR-confirmed SARS-CoV-2 infection or an uninfected control (not recorded which). The chain employs TRBV9 and TRBJ1-1; no clear D. This chain's CDR3 is CASSVQVSGSEAFF. CDR3 nucleotide sequence: TGTGCCAGCAGCGTTCAGGTTTCGGGCTCTGAAGCTTTCTTT.